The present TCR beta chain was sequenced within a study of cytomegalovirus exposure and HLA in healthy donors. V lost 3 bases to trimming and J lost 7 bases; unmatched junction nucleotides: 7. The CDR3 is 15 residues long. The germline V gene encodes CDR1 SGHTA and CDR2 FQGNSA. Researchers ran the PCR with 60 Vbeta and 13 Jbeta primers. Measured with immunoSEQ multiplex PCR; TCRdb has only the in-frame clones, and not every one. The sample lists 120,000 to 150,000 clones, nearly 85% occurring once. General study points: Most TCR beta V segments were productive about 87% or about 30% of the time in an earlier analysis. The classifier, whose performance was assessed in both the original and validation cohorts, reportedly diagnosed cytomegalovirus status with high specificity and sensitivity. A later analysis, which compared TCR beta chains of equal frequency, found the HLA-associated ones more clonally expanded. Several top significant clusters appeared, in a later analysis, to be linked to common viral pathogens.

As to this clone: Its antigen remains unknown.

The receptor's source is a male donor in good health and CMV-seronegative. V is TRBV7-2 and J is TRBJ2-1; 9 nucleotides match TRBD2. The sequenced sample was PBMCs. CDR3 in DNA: TGTGCCAGCAGCTTCCCTAGCGGGATGCGAAATGAGCAGTTCTTC. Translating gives CASSFPSGMRNEQFF.